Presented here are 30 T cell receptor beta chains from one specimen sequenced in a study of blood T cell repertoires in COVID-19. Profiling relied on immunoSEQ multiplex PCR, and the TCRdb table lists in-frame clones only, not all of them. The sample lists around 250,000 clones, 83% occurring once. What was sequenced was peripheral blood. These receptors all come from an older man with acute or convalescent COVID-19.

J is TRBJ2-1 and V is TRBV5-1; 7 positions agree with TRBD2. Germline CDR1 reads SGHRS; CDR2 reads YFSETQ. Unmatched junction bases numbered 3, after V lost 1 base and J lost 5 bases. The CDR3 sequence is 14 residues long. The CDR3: CASSLTSVNNEQFF. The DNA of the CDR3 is TGCGCCAGCAGCTTGACTAGCGTGAACAATGAGCAGTTCTTC. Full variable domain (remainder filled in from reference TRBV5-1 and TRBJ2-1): KAGVTQTPRYLIKTRGQQVTLSCSPISGHRSVSWYQQTPGQGLQFLFEYFSETQRNKGNFPGRFSGRQFSNSRSEMNVSTLELGDSALYLCASSLTSVNNEQFFGPGTRLTVL.

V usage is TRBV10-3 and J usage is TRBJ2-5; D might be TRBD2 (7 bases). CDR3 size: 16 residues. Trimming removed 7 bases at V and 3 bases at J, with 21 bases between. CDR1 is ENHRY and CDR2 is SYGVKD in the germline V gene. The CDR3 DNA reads TGTGCCATCAACCCCGGGGGGCGACCCTCTAAAGAGACCCAGTACTTC. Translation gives CAINPGGRPSKETQYF.

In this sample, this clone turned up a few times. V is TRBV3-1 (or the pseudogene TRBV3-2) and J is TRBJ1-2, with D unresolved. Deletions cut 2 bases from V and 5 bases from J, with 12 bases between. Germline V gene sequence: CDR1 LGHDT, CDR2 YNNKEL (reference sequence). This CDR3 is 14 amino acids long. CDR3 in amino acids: CASSQSWAEYGYTF. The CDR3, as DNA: TGTGCCAGCAGCCAAAGCTGGGCTGAATATGGCTACACCTTC.

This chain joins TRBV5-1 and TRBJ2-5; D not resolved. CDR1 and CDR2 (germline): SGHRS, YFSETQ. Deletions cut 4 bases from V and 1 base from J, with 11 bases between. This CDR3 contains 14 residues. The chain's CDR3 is CASSRRSSQETQYF. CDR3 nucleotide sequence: TGCGCCAGCAGCCGGCGGAGTTCCCAAGAGACCCAGTACTTC.

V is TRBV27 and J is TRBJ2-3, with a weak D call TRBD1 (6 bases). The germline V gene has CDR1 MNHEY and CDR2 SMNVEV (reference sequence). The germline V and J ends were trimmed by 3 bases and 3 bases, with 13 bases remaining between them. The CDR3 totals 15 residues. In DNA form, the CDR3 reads TGTGCCAGCAGTTTTGACTACGGACAGACAGATACGCAGTATTTT. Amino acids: CASSFDYGQTDTQYF.

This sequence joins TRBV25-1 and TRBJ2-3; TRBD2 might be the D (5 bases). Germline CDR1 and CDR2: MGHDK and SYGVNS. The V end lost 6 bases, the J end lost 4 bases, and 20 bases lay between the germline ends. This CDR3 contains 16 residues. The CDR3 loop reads CASSHRPGNRADTQYF. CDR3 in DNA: TGTGCCAGCAGCCATAGACCCGGGAATAGGGCAGATACGCAGTATTTT. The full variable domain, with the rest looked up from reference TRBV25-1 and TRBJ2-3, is EADIYQTPRYLVIGTGKKITLECSQTMGHDKMYWYQQDPGMELHLIHYSYGVNSTEKGDLSSESTVSRIRTEHFPLTLESARPSHTSQYLCASSHRPGNRADTQYFGPGTRLTVL.

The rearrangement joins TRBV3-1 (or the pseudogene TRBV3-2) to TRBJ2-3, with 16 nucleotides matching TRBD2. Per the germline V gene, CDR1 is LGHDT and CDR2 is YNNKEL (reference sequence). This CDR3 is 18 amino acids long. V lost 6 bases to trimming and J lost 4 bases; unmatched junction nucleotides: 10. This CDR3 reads CASRGTGTSGGASDTQYF. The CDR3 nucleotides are TGTGCCAGCAGAGGCACCGGGACTAGCGGGGGGGCATCAGATACGCAGTATTTT.

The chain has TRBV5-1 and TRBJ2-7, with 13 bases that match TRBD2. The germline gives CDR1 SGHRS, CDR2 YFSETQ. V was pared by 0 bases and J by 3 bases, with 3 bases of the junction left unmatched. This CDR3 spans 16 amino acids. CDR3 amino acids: CASSLGGTSGVYEQYF. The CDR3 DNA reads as TGCGCCAGCAGCTTGGGCGGGACTAGCGGGGTCTACGAGCAGTACTTC. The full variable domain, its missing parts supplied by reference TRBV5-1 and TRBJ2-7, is KAGVTQTPRYLIKTRGQQVTLSCSPISGHRSVSWYQQTPGQGLQFLFEYFSETQRNKGNFPGRFSGRQFSNSRSEMNVSTLELGDSALYLCASSLGGTSGVYEQYFGPGTRLTVT.

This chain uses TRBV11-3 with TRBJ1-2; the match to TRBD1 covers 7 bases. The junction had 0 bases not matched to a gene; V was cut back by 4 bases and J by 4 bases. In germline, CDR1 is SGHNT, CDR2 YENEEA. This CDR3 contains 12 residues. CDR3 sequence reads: CASSSGGYGYTF. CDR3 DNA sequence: TGTGCCAGCAGCTCAGGGGGCTATGGCTACACCTTC.

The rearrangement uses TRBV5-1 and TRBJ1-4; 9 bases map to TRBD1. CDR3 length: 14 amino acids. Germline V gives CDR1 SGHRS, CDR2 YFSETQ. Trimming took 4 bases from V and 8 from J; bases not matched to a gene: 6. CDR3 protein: CASSRGQGSEKLFF. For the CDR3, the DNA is TGCGCCAGCAGCCGGGGACAGGGAAGCGAAAAACTGTTTTTT. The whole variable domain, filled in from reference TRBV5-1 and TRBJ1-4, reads KAGVTQTPRYLIKTRGQQVTLSCSPISGHRSVSWYQQTPGQGLQFLFEYFSETQRNKGNFPGRFSGRQFSNSRSEMNVSTLELGDSALYLCASSRGQGSEKLFFGSGTQLSVL.

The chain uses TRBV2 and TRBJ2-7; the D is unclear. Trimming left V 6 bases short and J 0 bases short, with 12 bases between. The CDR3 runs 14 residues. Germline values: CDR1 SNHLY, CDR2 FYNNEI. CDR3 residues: CASRARLSSYEQYF. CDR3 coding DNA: TGTGCCAGCAGGGCCAGGTTAAGCTCCTACGAGCAGTACTTC. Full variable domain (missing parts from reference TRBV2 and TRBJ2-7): EPEVTQTPSHQVTQMGQEVILRCVPISNHLYFYWYRQILGQKVEFLVSFYNNEISEKSEIFDDQFSVERPDGSNFTLKIRSTKLEDSAMYFCASRARLSSYEQYFGPGTRLTVT.

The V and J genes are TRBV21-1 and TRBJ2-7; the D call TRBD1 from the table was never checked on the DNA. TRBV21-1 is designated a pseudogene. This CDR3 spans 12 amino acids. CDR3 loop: CANGTEPYEQYF. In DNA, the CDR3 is TGTGCCAACGGGACAGAGCCCTACGAGCAGTACTTC.

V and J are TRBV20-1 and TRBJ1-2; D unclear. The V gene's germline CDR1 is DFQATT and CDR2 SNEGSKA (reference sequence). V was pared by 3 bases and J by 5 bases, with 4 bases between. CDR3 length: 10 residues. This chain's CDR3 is CSASAYGYTF. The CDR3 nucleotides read TGCAGTGCTAGCGCGTATGGCTACACCTTC.

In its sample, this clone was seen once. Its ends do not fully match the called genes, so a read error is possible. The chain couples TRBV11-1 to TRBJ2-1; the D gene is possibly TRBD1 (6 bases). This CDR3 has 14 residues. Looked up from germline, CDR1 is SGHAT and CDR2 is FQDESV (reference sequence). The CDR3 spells CASSLEGGYSEQFF. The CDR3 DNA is TGTGCCAGCAGCTTAGAAGGGGGTTACAGTGAGCAGTTCTTC.

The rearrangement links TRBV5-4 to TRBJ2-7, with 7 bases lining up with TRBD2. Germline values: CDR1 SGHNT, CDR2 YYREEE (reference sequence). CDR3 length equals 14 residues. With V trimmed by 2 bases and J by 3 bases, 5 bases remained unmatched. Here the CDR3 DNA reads TGTGCCAGCAGCTTTGGACTAGGAGGCTACGAGCAGTACTTC. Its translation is CASSFGLGGYEQYF. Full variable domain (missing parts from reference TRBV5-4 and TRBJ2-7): ETGVTQSPTHLIKTRGQQVTLRCSSQSGHNTVSWYQQALGQGPQFIFQYYREEENGRGNFPPRFSGLQFPNYSSELNVNALELDDSALYLCASSFGLGGYEQYFGPGTRLTVT.

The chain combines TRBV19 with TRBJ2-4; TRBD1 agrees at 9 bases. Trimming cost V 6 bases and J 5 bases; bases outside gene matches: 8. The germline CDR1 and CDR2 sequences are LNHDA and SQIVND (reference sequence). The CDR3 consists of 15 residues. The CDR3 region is CASRRTGVSENIQYF. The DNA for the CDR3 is TGTGCCAGTAGAAGGACAGGGGTGAGCGAAAACATTCAGTACTTC.

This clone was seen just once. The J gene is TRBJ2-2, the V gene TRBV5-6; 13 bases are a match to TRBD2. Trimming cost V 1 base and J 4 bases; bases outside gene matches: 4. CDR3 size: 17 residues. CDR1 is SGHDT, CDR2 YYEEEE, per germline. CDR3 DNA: TGTGCCAGCAGCTTGACCGGGACTAGCGGGATCACCGGGGAGCTGTTTTTT. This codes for CASSLTGTSGITGELFF.

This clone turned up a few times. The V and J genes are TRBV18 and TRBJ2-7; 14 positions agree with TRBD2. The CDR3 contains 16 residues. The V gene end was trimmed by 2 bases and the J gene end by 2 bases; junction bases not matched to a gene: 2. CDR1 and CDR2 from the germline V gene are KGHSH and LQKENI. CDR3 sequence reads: CASSPTGLAGAYEQYF. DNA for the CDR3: TGTGCCAGCTCACCAACGGGACTAGCGGGAGCCTACGAGCAGTACTTC.

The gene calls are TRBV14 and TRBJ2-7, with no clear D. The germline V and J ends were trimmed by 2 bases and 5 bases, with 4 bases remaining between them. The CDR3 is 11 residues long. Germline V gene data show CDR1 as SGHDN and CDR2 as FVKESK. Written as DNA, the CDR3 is TGTGCCAGCAGCCAAATAAACGAGCAGTACTTC. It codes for CASSQINEQYF.

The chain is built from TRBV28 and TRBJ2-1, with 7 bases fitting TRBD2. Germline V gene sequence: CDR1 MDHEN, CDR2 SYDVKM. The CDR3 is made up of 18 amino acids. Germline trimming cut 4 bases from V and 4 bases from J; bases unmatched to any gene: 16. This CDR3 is CASSSPQGAGAGYNEQFF. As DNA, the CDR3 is TGTGCCAGCAGTTCCCCCCAAGGGGCGGGAGCCGGTTACAATGAGCAGTTCTTC. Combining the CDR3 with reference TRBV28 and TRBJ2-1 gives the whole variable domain DVKVTQSSRYLVKRTGEKVFLECVQDMDHENMFWYRQDPGLGLRLIYFSYDVKMKEKGDIPEGYSVSREKKERFSLILESASTNQTSMYLCASSSPQGAGAGYNEQFFGPGTRLTVL.

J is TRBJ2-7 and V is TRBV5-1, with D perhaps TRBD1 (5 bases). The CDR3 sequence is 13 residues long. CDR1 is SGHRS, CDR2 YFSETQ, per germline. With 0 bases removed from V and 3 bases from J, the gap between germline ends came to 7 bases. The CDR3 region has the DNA TGCGCCAGCAGCTTGGAGGGGAACTACGAGCAGTACTTC. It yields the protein CASSLEGNYEQYF.

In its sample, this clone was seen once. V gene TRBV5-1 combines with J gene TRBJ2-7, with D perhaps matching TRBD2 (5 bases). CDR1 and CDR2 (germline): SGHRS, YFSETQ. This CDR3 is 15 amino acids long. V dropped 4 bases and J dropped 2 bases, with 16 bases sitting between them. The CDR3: CASSREGYSAYEQYF. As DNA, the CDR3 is TGCGCCAGCAGCCGGGAAGGTTACAGCGCCTACGAGCAGTACTTC.

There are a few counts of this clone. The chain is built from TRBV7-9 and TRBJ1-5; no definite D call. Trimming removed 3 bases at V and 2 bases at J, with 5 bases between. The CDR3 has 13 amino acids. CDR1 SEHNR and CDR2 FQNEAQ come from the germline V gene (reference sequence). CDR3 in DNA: TGTGCCAGCAGCTTCGGGGGCAATCAGCCCCAGCATTTT. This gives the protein CASSFGGNQPQHF.

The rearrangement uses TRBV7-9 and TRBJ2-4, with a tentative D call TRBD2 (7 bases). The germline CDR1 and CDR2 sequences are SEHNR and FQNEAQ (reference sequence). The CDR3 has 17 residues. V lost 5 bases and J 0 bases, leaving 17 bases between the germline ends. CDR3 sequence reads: CASSPSVGGLAKNIQYF. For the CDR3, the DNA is TGTGCCAGCAGCCCTAGCGTGGGGGGGCTAGCCAAAAACATTCAGTACTTC.

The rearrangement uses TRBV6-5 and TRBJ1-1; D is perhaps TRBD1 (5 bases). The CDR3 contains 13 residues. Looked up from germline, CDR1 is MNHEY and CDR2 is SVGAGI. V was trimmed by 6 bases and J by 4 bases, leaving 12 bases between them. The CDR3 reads CASRAREGTEAFF. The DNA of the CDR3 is TGTGCCAGCAGAGCCAGGGAGGGCACTGAAGCTTTCTTT.

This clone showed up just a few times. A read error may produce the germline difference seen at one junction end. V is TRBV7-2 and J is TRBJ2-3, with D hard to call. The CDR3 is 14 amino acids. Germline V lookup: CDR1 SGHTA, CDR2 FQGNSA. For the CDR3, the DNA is TGTGCCAGCAGCTTAGCAGCGAGCATAGATACGCAGTATTTT. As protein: CASSLAASIDTQYF.

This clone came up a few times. The CDR3 DNA sequence: TGTGCCAGCAGCTCAAGCGGGGGAAGGACAGATACGCAGTATTTT. Translating it yields CASSSSGGRTDTQYF. The chain is built from TRBV5-4 and TRBJ2-3; TRBD2 matches at 8 bases. The length of the CDR3 is 15 residues. The V segment lost 3 bases and the J segment 3 bases; nucleotides outside the gene matches: 6. The germline V gene encodes CDR1 SGHNT and CDR2 YYREEE (reference sequence).

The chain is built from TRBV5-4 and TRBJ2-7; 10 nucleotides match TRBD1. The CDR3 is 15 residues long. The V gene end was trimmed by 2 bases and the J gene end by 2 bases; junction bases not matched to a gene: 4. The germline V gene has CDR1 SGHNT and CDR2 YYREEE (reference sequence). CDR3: CASSFGQGVAYEQYF. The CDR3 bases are TGTGCCAGCAGCTTCGGACAGGGGGTAGCCTACGAGCAGTACTTC.

The CDR3 region is CASSLNSGGSYNEQFF. In nucleotides, the CDR3 is TGTGCCAGCAGTTTAAACTCAGGGGGCTCCTACAATGAGCAGTTCTTC. This rearrangement joins TRBV27 to TRBJ2-1; TRBD1 matches 7 bases. Trimming took 2 bases from V and 0 from J; bases not matched to a gene: 4. In germline, CDR1 is MNHEY, CDR2 SMNVEV (reference sequence). The CDR3 runs 16 residues.

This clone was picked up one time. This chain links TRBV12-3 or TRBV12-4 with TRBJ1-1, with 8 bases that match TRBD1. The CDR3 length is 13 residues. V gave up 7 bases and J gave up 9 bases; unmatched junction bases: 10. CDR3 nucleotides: TGTGCCAGCACCACTCGGACAGGGAATCAAGCTTTCTTT. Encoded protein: CASTTRTGNQAFF.